Below, 23 T cell receptor beta chains from the same sample are listed, as sequenced in a study of CD8+ T cells in alopecia areata. Once RNA had been extracted, it was reverse transcribed into cDNA to act as the sequencing template. TCRdb's table, derived via immunoSEQ multiplex PCR, lists solely in-frame clones and lacks some. The data contain approximately 210,000 clones, 66% of them singletons. The treatment denotes: oral pan-JAK inhibitor, 5-10 mg twice daily. The sample was CD4+ T cells sorted from blood, taken at approximately week 42, from a patient treated with tofacitinib. The receptor source for this set is a human donor with alopecia areata.

This rearrangement joins TRBV7-2 to TRBJ1-2, with D hard to call. The V end was cut by 1 base, the J end by 4 bases, with 4 bases between. There are 12 residues in the CDR3. Looked up from germline, CDR1 is SGHTA and CDR2 is FQGNSA. The CDR3 region has the DNA TGTGCCAGCAGCTTAGACGTCTATGGCTACACCTTC. The encoded protein is CASSLDVYGYTF.

The chain uses TRBV29-1 and TRBJ1-1, with 11 nucleotides matching TRBD1. Germline values: CDR1 SQVTM, CDR2 ANQGSEA. Losses at the gene ends were 4 bases for V and 4 bases for J; bases not matched to a gene: 8. This CDR3 is 15 amino acids long. Here the CDR3 reads CSVGPTGTGGTEAFF. The CDR3 DNA reads TGCAGCGTTGGACCAACCGGGACAGGGGGCACTGAAGCTTTCTTT.

V gene TRBV6-5 combines with J gene TRBJ1-5, with D possibly matching TRBD1 (6 bases). V lost 5 bases to trimming and J lost 7 bases, with 15 bases between them. Germline CDR1 is MNHEY and CDR2 is SVGAGI. The CDR3 is 14 residues long. The CDR3 sequence is CASSPSPQGQPQHF. DNA for the CDR3: TGTGCCAGCAGTCCCAGCCCTCAGGGGCAGCCCCAGCATTTT.

The rearrangement joins TRBV30 to TRBJ1-1, with D possibly being TRBD1 (5 bases). V dropped 5 bases and J dropped 7 bases, with 8 bases sitting between them. CDR1 and CDR2 (germline): GTSNPN, SVGIG (reference sequence). The CDR3 sequence is 10 residues long. The CDR3 DNA is TGTGCCTGGGTGACAGTTGAAGCTTTCTTT. Protein: CAWVTVEAFF.

V is TRBV29-1 and J is TRBJ2-1; D ambiguous. V was clipped by 7 bases and J by 0 bases, with 13 bases between them. CDR1 SQVTM and CDR2 ANQGSEA come from the germline V gene. This CDR3 comprises 14 residues. The CDR3 DNA reads TGCAGCGCTGGCGAGCCGAGCTCCTACAATGAGCAGTTCTTC. It encodes CSAGEPSSYNEQFF.

This clone was seen ten or more times. At one end the junction does not follow the germline gene, possibly because of a read error. The CDR3 nucleotides are TGTGCCAGCTCACCGGGGACAGGGAACTCTGAAGCTTTCTTT. It specifies CASSPGTGNSEAFF. The chain links TRBV18 to TRBJ1-1, with 9 nucleotides matching TRBD1. The CDR3 length is 14 residues. In germline, CDR1 is KGHSH, CDR2 LQKENI.

The chain carries TRBV15 and TRBJ1-4, with TRBD1 matching 8 bases. The CDR3 is 14 residues long. Germline V gives CDR1 LNHNV, CDR2 YYDKDF (reference sequence). The J segment lost 5 bases and the V segment lost 1 base, leaving 0 bases of the junction unmatched. Here the CDR3 reads CATSRGTGNEKLFF. The CDR3, as DNA: TGTGCCACCAGCAGAGGGACAGGGAATGAAAAACTGTTTTTT.

This sequence joins TRBV2 and TRBJ2-1, with D unresolved. The CDR3 spans 11 residues. V lost 7 bases, J lost 7 bases, and 8 bases lay in between. Germline-derived CDR1 and CDR2 are SNHLY and FYNNEI. The CDR3 sequence: CASNTRNEQFF. The CDR3 coding sequence is TGTGCCAGCAACACGAGAAATGAGCAGTTCTTC.

This chain joins TRBV7-2 and TRBJ2-3; D is ambiguous. V was shortened by 5 bases and J by 2 bases, with 14 bases between the two germline ends. The CDR3 loop spans 15 amino acids. Germline V gene data show CDR1 as SGHTA and CDR2 as FQGNSA. In DNA, the CDR3 is TGTGCCAGCAGCCCGAGACGGAGAGACACAGATACGCAGTATTTT. Amino acid sequence: CASSPRRRDTDTQYF.

The V and J genes are TRBV9 and TRBJ2-7, with 8 bases fitting TRBD1. CDR3 length equals 13 residues. Per germline, CDR1 SGDLS and CDR2 YYNGEE. Unmatched junction bases numbered 4, after V lost 5 bases and J lost 3 bases. For the CDR3, the DNA is TGTGCCAGCAGTCCACAGGGGGTCTACGAGCAGTACTTC. It yields the protein CASSPQGVYEQYF.

This clone has only a few counts. The V call is TRBV19, the J call TRBJ1-4; 9 positions agree with TRBD1. Trimming cost V 5 bases and J 8 bases; bases outside gene matches: 6. CDR1 LNHDA and CDR2 SQIVND come from the germline V gene (reference sequence). This CDR3 is built from 14 residues. The CDR3 reads CASSEQGAREKLFF. CDR3 sequence (DNA): TGTGCCAGTAGTGAACAGGGGGCTCGGGAAAAACTGTTTTTT. Variable domain in full (rest from reference TRBV19 and TRBJ1-4): DGGITQSPKYLFRKEGQNVTLSCEQNLNHDAMYWYRQDPGQGLRLIYYSQIVNDFQKGDIAEGYSVSREKKESFPLTVTSAQKNPTAFYLCASSEQGAREKLFFGSGTQLSVL.

This clone has a handful of counts. CDR3 sequence: CSVSSGVAGELFF. In nucleotides, the CDR3 is TGCAGCGTTTCGAGCGGGGTGGCCGGGGAGCTGTTTTTT. V and J are TRBV29-1 and TRBJ2-2; TRBD2 aligns across 7 bases. Germline V gives CDR1 SQVTM, CDR2 ANQGSEA. This CDR3 is built from 13 residues. After removal of 5 bases from V and 6 bases from J, the junction contained 6 bases not matched to a gene.

This clone was recorded a few times. The rearrangement uses TRBV7-8 and TRBJ1-2, with 7 bases that match TRBD1. The CDR3 runs 18 residues. Unmatched junction bases numbered 15, after V lost 1 base and J lost 4 bases. Germline-derived CDR1 and CDR2 are SGHVS and FQNEAQ. CDR3 DNA sequence: TGTGCCAGCAGCTTAGTTTCCCCCGGGACAGATGTTCTCTATGGCTACACCTTC. This gives the protein CASSLVSPGTDVLYGYTF. Drawing the rest from reference TRBV7-8 and TRBJ1-2, the complete variable domain is GAGVSQSPRYKVAKRGQDVALRCDPISGHVSLFWYQQALGQGPEFLTYFQNEAQLDKSGLPSDRFFAERPEGSVSTLKIQRTQQEDSAVYLCASSLVSPGTDVLYGYTFGSGTRLTVV.

The chain joins TRBV30 to TRBJ2-7, with D perhaps matching TRBD1 (6 bases). V lost 1 base, J lost 6 bases, and 16 bases lay in between. Germline-derived CDR1 and CDR2 are GTSNPN and SVGIG (reference sequence). The CDR3 runs 14 residues. The CDR3 here is CAWSGPRGGFEQYF. DNA of the CDR3: TGTGCCTGGAGTGGGCCCAGGGGCGGTTTCGAGCAGTACTTC.

This clone was observed once. This CDR3 is CASSLRGNYGYTF. In DNA form, the CDR3 reads TGTGCCAGCAGCTTGAGGGGAAACTATGGCTACACCTTC. V and J are TRBV7-2 and TRBJ1-2, with D possibly matching TRBD1 (5 bases). V lost 3 bases and J 2 bases, leaving 7 bases between the germline ends. The CDR3 covers 13 residues. Germline CDR1 SGHTA, CDR2 FQGNSA.

The CDR3 region is CAWSVSGNNQPQHF. Here the CDR3 DNA reads TGTGCCTGGAGTGTATCTGGGAATAATCAGCCCCAGCATTTT. The chain recombines TRBV30 with TRBJ1-5, with D hard to call. CDR1 is GTSNPN and CDR2 is SVGIG in the germline V gene (reference sequence). The length of the CDR3 is 14 residues. Trimming pared 0 bases from V and 4 bases from J, leaving 10 bases between. Using reference TRBV30 and TRBJ1-5 for the parts outside the CDR3, the full variable domain is SQTIHQWPATLVQPVGSPLSLECTVEGTSNPNLYWYRQAAGRGLQLLFYSVGIGQISSEVPQNLSASRPQDRQFILSSKKLLLSDSGFYLCAWSVSGNNQPQHFGDGTRLSIL.

The rearrangement joins TRBV6-5 to TRBJ1-5; D remains ambiguous. Germline lookup yields CDR1 MNHEY and CDR2 SVGAGI. Trimming cost V 6 bases and J 2 bases, with 14 bases left between them. CDR3 length: 15 amino acids. CDR3: CASSSGESGNQPQHF. CDR3 DNA sequence: TGTGCCAGCAGCTCCGGAGAAAGTGGCAATCAGCCCCAGCATTTT.

J is TRBJ2-6 and V is TRBV30, with 14 nucleotides matching TRBD2. The CDR3 totals 23 residues. V shed 4 bases, J shed 0 bases, and the junction held 20 bases outside the gene matches. The germline gives CDR1 GTSNPN, CDR2 SVGIG (reference sequence). CDR3 residues: CAWNPGGLAGGPHQLSGANVLTF. CDR3 coding DNA: TGTGCCTGGAACCCTGGAGGACTAGCGGGGGGACCGCACCAACTCTCTGGGGCCAACGTCCTGACTTTC.

The CDR3 coding sequence is TGTGCCAGCAGCTCCGGACAGGGCTACGAGCAGTACTTC. Translated: CASSSGQGYEQYF. The V gene is TRBV11-2, the J gene TRBJ2-7, with 8 bases fitting TRBD1. Germline CDR1 is SGHAT and CDR2 is FQNNGV. V gave up 4 bases and J gave up 3 bases; unmatched junction bases: 2. There are 13 residues in the CDR3.

This rearrangement joins TRBV10-3 to TRBJ2-1, with 7 bases that match TRBD1. The CDR3 sequence is 15 residues long. The germline V gene has CDR1 ENHRY and CDR2 SYGVKD. Losses at the gene ends were 3 bases for V and 7 bases for J; bases not matched to a gene: 9. DNA of the CDR3: TGTGCCATCAGTGAAGGGACAGACTGGGTTAATGAGCAGTTCTTC. Its protein is CAISEGTDWVNEQFF.

This chain joins TRBV5-1 and TRBJ2-3, with D uncertain. V lost 5 bases and J lost 4, with 11 bases in between. Germline V gives CDR1 SGHRS, CDR2 YFSETQ. CDR3 length: 13 residues. The CDR3, as DNA: TGCGCCAGCAGTCTCGGTTGGTCAGATACGCAGTATTTT. Translating gives CASSLGWSDTQYF. The full variable domain, in which reference TRBV5-1 and TRBJ2-3 provide the parts outside the CDR3, is KAGVTQTPRYLIKTRGQQVTLSCSPISGHRSVSWYQQTPGQGLQFLFEYFSETQRNKGNFPGRFSGRQFSNSRSEMNVSTLELGDSALYLCASSLGWSDTQYFGPGTRLTVL.

This clone was picked up a small number of times. The chain employs TRBV29-1 and TRBJ2-7; a weak D match, TRBD2 (6 bases). Germline CDR1 and CDR2: SQVTM and ANQGSEA. The CDR3 extends over 11 amino acids. Trimming removed 3 bases at V and 5 bases at J, with 8 bases between. Here the CDR3 DNA reads TGCAGCGTTGACGCGGGGAACGAGCAGTACTTC. This encodes CSVDAGNEQYF.

The chain couples TRBV30 to TRBJ1-4, with D unclear. V gave up 0 bases and J gave up 11 bases, with 13 bases separating them. Germline-derived CDR1 and CDR2 are GTSNPN and SVGIG (reference sequence). The CDR3 loop spans 13 amino acids. The CDR3 loop reads CAWSVRHGSKLFF. DNA of the CDR3: TGTGCCTGGAGTGTAAGACATGGATCCAAACTGTTTTTT.